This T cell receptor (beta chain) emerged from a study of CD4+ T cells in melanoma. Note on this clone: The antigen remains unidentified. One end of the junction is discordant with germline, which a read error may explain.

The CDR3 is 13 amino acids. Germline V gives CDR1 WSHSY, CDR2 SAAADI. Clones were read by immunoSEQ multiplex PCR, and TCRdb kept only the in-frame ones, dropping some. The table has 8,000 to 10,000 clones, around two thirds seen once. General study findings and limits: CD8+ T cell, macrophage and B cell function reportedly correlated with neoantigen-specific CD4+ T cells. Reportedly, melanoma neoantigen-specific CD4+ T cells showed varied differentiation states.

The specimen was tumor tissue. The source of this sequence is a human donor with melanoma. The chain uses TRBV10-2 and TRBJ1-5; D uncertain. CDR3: CATSQQLNRPQHF. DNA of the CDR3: TGCGCCACCTCACAGCAATTGAATCGGCCCCAGCATTTT.